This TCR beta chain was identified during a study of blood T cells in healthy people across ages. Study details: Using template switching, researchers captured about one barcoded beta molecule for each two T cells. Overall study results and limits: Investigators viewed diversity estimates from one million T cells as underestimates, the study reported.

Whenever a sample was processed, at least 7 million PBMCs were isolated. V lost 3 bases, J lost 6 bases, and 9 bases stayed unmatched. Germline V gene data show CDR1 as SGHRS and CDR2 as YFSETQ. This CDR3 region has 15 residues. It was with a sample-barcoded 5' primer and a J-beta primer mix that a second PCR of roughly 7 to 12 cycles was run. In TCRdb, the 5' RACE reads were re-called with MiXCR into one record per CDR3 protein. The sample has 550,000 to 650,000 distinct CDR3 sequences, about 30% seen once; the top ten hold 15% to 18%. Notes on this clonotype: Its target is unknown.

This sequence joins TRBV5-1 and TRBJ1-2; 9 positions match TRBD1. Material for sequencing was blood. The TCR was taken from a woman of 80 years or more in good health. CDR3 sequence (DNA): TGCGCCAGCAGCTCGGGCCCGGGACAGGGCGATGGCTACACCTTC. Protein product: CASSSGPGQGDGYTF. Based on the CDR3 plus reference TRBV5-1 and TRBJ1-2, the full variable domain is KAGVTQTPRYLIKTRGQQVTLSCSPISGHRSVSWYQQTPGQGLQFLFEYFSETQRNKGNFPGRFSGRQFSNSRSEMNVSTLELGDSALYLCASSSGPGQGDGYTFGSGTRLTVV.